The next 32 T cell receptor beta chains were all read from a single sample in a study of shared clonotypes between healthy human individuals. TCRdb keeps only in-frame clones here, not all; method: immunoSEQ multiplex PCR. This table holds roughly 2,000,000 clones, just over 90% found once. CD8 cells classed as naive were CD45RO-negative and positively selected for CCR7, excluding terminally differentiated effector memory CD45RA+ cells. Source material: naive CD8+ T cells from PBMCs. Receptors originate from a man aged 18-30 years in good health. Some clones in this sample may be carry-over from other donors' samples.

This chain joins TRBV6-1 and TRBJ2-1; D may be TRBD1 (6 bases). Germline CDR1 reads MNHNS; CDR2 reads SASEGT. V lost 2 bases and J 0 bases, leaving 14 bases between the germline ends. The CDR3 consists of 17 residues. The CDR3 loop is CASSEFVGASSYNEQFF. CDR3 DNA: TGTGCCAGCAGTGAATTTGTGGGGGCGAGCTCCTACAATGAGCAGTTCTTC.

J is TRBJ2-7 and V is TRBV11-2; D gene ambiguous. V shed 0 bases and J shed 10 bases, with 10 bases lying between them. Germline CDR1 is SGHAT and CDR2 is FQNNGV. The length of the CDR3 is 12 residues. Here the CDR3 reads CASSLDLLDQYF. The CDR3 bases are TGTGCCAGCAGCTTAGATCTACTCGATCAGTACTTC.

This sequence joins TRBV25-1 and TRBJ2-3; 9 bases align to TRBD1. The length of the CDR3 is 13 residues. Per germline, CDR1 MGHDK and CDR2 SYGVNS. Germline trimming cut 5 bases from V and 9 bases from J; bases unmatched to any gene: 6. CDR3 nucleotide sequence: TGTGCCAGCAGTTGGACAGGGGAAAAGACGCAGTATTTT. Residues: CASSWTGEKTQYF.

The rearrangement joins TRBV11-2 to TRBJ1-2; unclear D gene. V lost 2 bases to trimming and J lost 4 bases, with 14 bases between them. This CDR3 is 15 amino acids long. Germline lookup yields CDR1 SGHAT and CDR2 FQNNGV. The CDR3 DNA is TGTGCCAGCAGCTTATTCCCTACCGACCCCTATGGCTACACCTTC. This encodes CASSLFPTDPYGYTF.

This chain joins TRBV6-6 and TRBJ1-1, with D possibly matching TRBD1 (6 bases). CDR3 size: 11 residues. The germline CDR1 and CDR2 sequences are MNHNY and SVGAGI (reference sequence). Trimming stripped 7 bases from V and 4 bases from J, with 7 bases between. The CDR3 DNA follows: TGTGCCAGCAAGGGGGTCACTGAAGCTTTCTTT. The encoded protein is CASKGVTEAFF.

V is TRBV7-9 and J is TRBJ2-7, with 7 positions matching TRBD2. Germline trimming cut 6 bases from V and 3 bases from J; bases unmatched to any gene: 14. Germline V gene lookup returns CDR1 SEHNR and CDR2 FQNEAQ (reference sequence). The CDR3 is 16 amino acids. The CDR3 bases are TGTGCCAGCAGATCCGGTGATGGACTAGGGGTCTACGAGCAGTACTTC. Amino acid sequence: CASRSGDGLGVYEQYF.

V usage is TRBV7-9 and J usage is TRBJ2-5; possibly TRBD1 for D (6 bases). The V gene's germline CDR1 is SEHNR and CDR2 FQNEAQ (reference sequence). The CDR3 contains 13 residues. V was cut by 3 bases and J by 3 bases, with 8 bases left in between. CDR3 loop: CASSFYREETQYF. CDR3 in DNA: TGTGCCAGCAGCTTCTACAGGGAAGAGACCCAGTACTTC.

The chain has TRBV6-5 and TRBJ2-7; D gene unclear. Trimming removed 2 bases from V and 2 bases from J, with 13 bases in between. Germline V gene lookup returns CDR1 MNHEY and CDR2 SVGAGI. The CDR3 spans 15 residues. The CDR3 DNA reads as TGTGCCAGCAGTTACGTGGGTGATGGAACCTACGAGCAGTACTTC. Translated: CASSYVGDGTYEQYF.

The chain uses TRBV27 and TRBJ1-1; D remains ambiguous. This CDR3 is 15 amino acids long. V was pared by 5 bases and J by 5 bases, with 18 bases between. Germline V gene sequence: CDR1 MNHEY, CDR2 SMNVEV (reference sequence). CDR3 sequence: CASSPRRRDMTEAFF. Written as DNA, the CDR3 is TGTGCCAGCAGTCCGCGGCGAAGGGATATGACTGAAGCTTTCTTT.

The chain has TRBV5-4 and TRBJ2-7, with TRBD2 matching over 14 bases. CDR3 length equals 17 residues. CDR1 and CDR2 from the germline V gene are SGHNT and YYREEE (reference sequence). V lost 4 bases to trimming and J lost 5 bases; unmatched junction nucleotides: 11. The CDR3 here is CASSATGTSGSFDEQYF. CDR3 DNA: TGTGCCAGCAGCGCTACCGGGACTAGCGGGAGTTTCGACGAGCAGTACTTC.

CDR3 region: CASSTLDHRRVTGELFF. The CDR3, as DNA: TGTGCCAGCAGTACGTTGGACCACAGGCGAGTCACCGGGGAGCTGTTTTTT. The J gene is TRBJ2-2, the V gene TRBV27; D is perhaps TRBD1 (5 bases). This CDR3 region has 17 residues. Trimming left V 5 bases short and J 4 bases short, with 20 bases between. Looked up from germline, CDR1 is MNHEY and CDR2 is SMNVEV (reference sequence).

This chain joins TRBV7-3 and TRBJ2-2, with 13 nucleotides matching TRBD2. The V gene end was trimmed by 5 bases and the J gene end by 5 bases; junction bases not matched to a gene: 11. Germline V CDR1 and CDR2: SGHTA, FQGTGA. The CDR3 is 18 residues long. The DNA for the CDR3 is TGTGCCAGCAGCGGCACCACTAGCGGGAGGGCCAGGACCGGGGAGCTGTTTTTT. Amino acids: CASSGTTSGRARTGELFF.

The V and J genes are TRBV28 and TRBJ1-5, with a possible D match to TRBD1 (5 bases). With 4 bases removed from V and 6 bases from J, the gap between germline ends came to 13 bases. Germline V gives CDR1 MDHEN, CDR2 SYDVKM. The CDR3 runs to 14 residues. The CDR3 sequence: CASSWQGGPQPQHF. Written as DNA, the CDR3 is TGTGCCAGCAGTTGGCAGGGTGGGCCTCAGCCCCAGCATTTT. Combining the CDR3 with reference TRBV28 and TRBJ1-5 gives the whole variable domain DVKVTQSSRYLVKRTGEKVFLECVQDMDHENMFWYRQDPGLGLRLIYFSYDVKMKEKGDIPEGYSVSREKKERFSLILESASTNQTSMYLCASSWQGGPQPQHFGDGTRLSIL.

This chain joins TRBV7-9 and TRBJ2-7, with D tentatively TRBD1 or TRBD2 (5 bases each). This CDR3 comprises 12 residues. Germline V gene lookup returns CDR1 SEHNR and CDR2 FQNEAQ (reference sequence). V shed 5 bases and J shed 5 bases, with 10 bases lying between them. The chain's CDR3 is CASSRDPDEQYF. The DNA for the CDR3 is TGTGCCAGCAGCAGGGACCCCGACGAGCAGTACTTC.

This chain connects TRBV9 to TRBJ2-5; D possibly corresponds to TRBD2 (6 bases). The CDR3 spans 15 residues. The germline V gene encodes CDR1 SGDLS and CDR2 YYNGEE. V was pared by 4 bases and J by 5 bases, with 18 bases between. CDR3 in amino acids: CASSTREADLETQYF. CDR3 nucleotide sequence: TGTGCCAGCAGCACGAGGGAGGCGGACTTGGAGACCCAGTACTTC. The variable domain in full, with the rest retrieved from reference TRBV9 and TRBJ2-5, is DSGVTQTPKHLITATGQRVTLRCSPRSGDLSVYWYQQSLDQGLQFLIQYYNGEERAKGNILERFSAQQFPDLHSELNLSSLELGDSALYFCASSTREADLETQYFGPGTRLLVL.

V usage is TRBV7-8 and J usage is TRBJ2-7; unclear D gene. The CDR3 length is 15 residues. Germline V CDR1 and CDR2: SGHVS, FQNEAQ. V was clipped by 1 base and J by 2 bases, with 12 bases between them. The CDR3 loop is CASSLGPKDTYEQYF. Written as DNA, the CDR3 is TGTGCCAGCAGCTTAGGCCCTAAAGATACCTACGAGCAGTACTTC.

This chain connects TRBV4-2 to TRBJ1-3; D gene ambiguous. Per the germline V gene, CDR1 is LGHNA and CDR2 is YNFKEQ. The CDR3 runs 16 residues. Deletions cut 1 base from V and 2 bases from J, with 12 bases between. The CDR3 DNA sequence: TGTGCCAGCAGCCAAGCGACTTTTAGGACTGGAAACACCATATATTTT. Translating gives CASSQATFRTGNTIYF.

This chain uses TRBV4-1 with TRBJ2-7, with 10 bases fitting TRBD2. Germline V lookup: CDR1 MGHRA, CDR2 YSYEKL. The V and J ends lost 5 bases and 7 bases, in that order; junction bases with no gene match: 14. The CDR3 contains 16 residues. DNA for the CDR3: TGCGCCAGCAGCGCCGGGACTAGCGTAAAGGGTGGAGAGCAGTACTTC. Its translation is CASSAGTSVKGGEQYF.

The chain joins TRBV11-2 to TRBJ1-1; possible D gene TRBD1, 6 bases. With 5 bases removed from V and 2 bases from J, the gap between germline ends came to 12 bases. The CDR3 totals 14 residues. Germline assignment: CDR1 SGHAT and CDR2 FQNNGV. DNA of the CDR3: TGTGCCAGCAGCCCTCGGACAGCAAACACTGAAGCTTTCTTT. It encodes CASSPRTANTEAFF.

As regards this clone: This sample includes further DNA sequences coding for the same CDR3. The rearrangement uses TRBV11-3 and TRBJ1-1; D might be TRBD1 (5 bases). Germline V CDR1 and CDR2: SGHNT, YENEEA. Trimming removed 1 base at V and 5 bases at J, with 8 bases between. The CDR3 has 13 residues. The CDR3 DNA reads as TGTGCCAGCAGCTTAGGACGGGGGACTGAAGCTTTCTTT. It encodes CASSLGRGTEAFF.

The chain couples TRBV14 to TRBJ2-1; no definite D call. Germline V CDR1 and CDR2: SGHDN, FVKESK. Trimming removed 5 bases from V and 2 bases from J, with 13 bases in between. This CDR3 has 15 amino acids. The CDR3 sequence is CASSLGNLAYNEQFF. The CDR3 coding sequence is TGTGCCAGCAGCTTAGGCAACCTAGCCTACAATGAGCAGTTCTTC.

The V gene is TRBV28, the J gene TRBJ2-1, with D perhaps matching TRBD1 (5 bases). The V gene's germline CDR1 is MDHEN and CDR2 SYDVKM. V shed 8 bases and J shed 4 bases, with 9 bases lying between them. CDR3 size: 12 residues. This chain's CDR3 is CASARGYNEQFF. CDR3 nucleotide sequence: TGTGCCAGCGCAAGGGGATACAATGAGCAGTTCTTC.

This clone was seen more than once but under ten times. The chain links TRBV27 to TRBJ1-5; 11 nucleotides agree with TRBD1. The CDR3 sequence is 15 residues long. V lost 6 bases and J lost 2; bases outside the gene matches: 3. CDR1 MNHEY and CDR2 SMNVEV come from the germline V gene (reference sequence). CDR3: CASRDRGPGNQPQHF. The CDR3, as DNA: TGTGCCAGCAGGGACAGGGGGCCAGGCAATCAGCCCCAGCATTTT.

The chain carries TRBV9 and TRBJ1-2; D is perhaps TRBD1 (5 bases). Germline V CDR1 and CDR2: SGDLS, YYNGEE. V lost 6 bases to trimming and J lost 5 bases, with 23 bases between them. The CDR3 is made up of 16 amino acids. The chain's CDR3 is CASNLGGTSGIYGYTF. In nucleotides, the CDR3 is TGTGCCAGCAACTTAGGAGGGACCTCAGGGATTTATGGCTACACCTTC.

The rearrangement uses TRBV28 and TRBJ2-3, with D tentatively TRBD1 (6 bases). Trimming removed 5 bases at V and 2 bases at J, with 14 bases between. The CDR3 contains 15 residues. Germline CDR1 MDHEN, CDR2 SYDVKM. The CDR3 DNA follows: TGTGCCAGCAGTCGAAGCCGGGACAACACAGATACGCAGTATTTT. Translated, it gives CASSRSRDNTDTQYF.

The chain employs TRBV7-9 and TRBJ2-3, with D maybe TRBD2 (6 bases). The V end was cut by 0 bases, the J end by 3 bases, with 22 bases between. This CDR3 is built from 19 residues. Germline V CDR1 and CDR2: SEHNR, FQNEAQ (reference sequence). The CDR3 loop reads CASSLAFRSGVVRTDTQYF. The CDR3, as DNA: TGTGCCAGCAGCTTAGCGTTTCGGTCGGGGGTCGTGAGGACAGATACGCAGTATTTT.

V gene TRBV6-5 combines with J gene TRBJ2-1, with a weak D call TRBD1 (7 bases). V lost 0 bases, J lost 6 bases, and 15 bases lay in between. The CDR3 is 16 amino acids. Germline loops: CDR1 MNHEY, CDR2 SVGAGI. The CDR3 DNA is TGTGCCAGCAGTTACTCCACAGGGGAGGTCGGCAATGAGCAGTTCTTC. Translating gives CASSYSTGEVGNEQFF.

The chain joins TRBV29-1 to TRBJ1-2; D might be TRBD1 (5 bases). Trimming removed 1 base from V and 14 bases from J, with 17 bases in between. The CDR3 contains 12 residues. Germline V CDR1 and CDR2: SQVTM, ANQGSEA. This CDR3 is CSVEAGPGIKTF. CDR3 nucleotide sequence: TGCAGCGTTGAAGCAGGGCCCGGGATCAAAACCTTC. Based on the CDR3 plus reference TRBV29-1 and TRBJ1-2, the full variable domain is SAVISQKPSRDICQRGTSLTIQCQVDSQVTMMFWYRQQPGQSLTLIATANQGSEATYESGFVIDKFPISRPNLTFSTLTVSNMSPEDSSIYLCSVEAGPGIKTFGSGTRLTVV.

This sequence joins TRBV6-1 and TRBJ2-7; 10 bases agree with TRBD2. CDR3 size: 14 residues. Germline CDR1 reads MNHNS; CDR2 reads SASEGT. Unmatched junction bases numbered 0, after V lost 4 bases and J lost 0 bases. This chain's CDR3 is CASSASGSSYEQYF. CDR3 nucleotide sequence: TGTGCCAGCAGTGCTAGCGGGAGCTCCTACGAGCAGTACTTC.

The rearrangement uses TRBV6-5 and TRBJ1-2; D uncertain. This CDR3 is 11 amino acids long. The germline V gene encodes CDR1 MNHEY and CDR2 SVGAGI. The V end lost 5 bases, the J end lost 4 bases, and 5 bases lay between the germline ends. The CDR3 nucleotides are TGTGCCAGCAGTGGGCCCTATGGCTACACCTTC. Translation gives CASSGPYGYTF.

Here the CDR3 DNA reads TGTGCCAGCAGCTTTCTCGCGGTTTCTGGAAACACCATATATTTT. Amino acids: CASSFLAVSGNTIYF. The chain combines TRBV7-9 with TRBJ1-3; no clear D. V shed 3 bases and J shed 1 base, with 10 bases lying between them. This CDR3 region has 15 residues. Germline V gives CDR1 SEHNR, CDR2 FQNEAQ (reference sequence).

V is TRBV29-1 and J is TRBJ2-2; D is possibly TRBD1 (6 bases). The germline V gene has CDR1 SQVTM and CDR2 ANQGSEA. This CDR3 has 12 amino acids. V was trimmed by 6 bases and J by 5 bases, leaving 10 bases between them. The CDR3 nucleotides read TGCAGCGTCCAACAGGGTACCGGGGAGCTGTTTTTT. Protein product: CSVQQGTGELFF.